Each of the 30 T cell receptor beta chains below was sequenced from the same sample in a study of cytomegalovirus exposure and HLA in healthy donors. PCR employed 60 Vbeta and 13 Jbeta primers. Clones were sequenced by immunoSEQ multiplex PCR, and TCRdb holds only the in-frame ones, with some missing. The sample yields about 130,000 clones, less than 80% seen once. Sequencing input: PBMCs. The receptor set was obtained from a man aged 40-49 years in good health and CMV-seropositive.

V and J are TRBV5-1 and TRBJ1-3; D unclear. The germline V and J ends were trimmed by 4 bases and 4 bases, with 12 bases remaining between them. Germline-derived CDR1 and CDR2 are SGHRS and YFSETQ. CDR3 length equals 14 residues. CDR3 amino acids: CASSDRGYGNTIYF. The DNA of the CDR3 is TGCGCCAGCAGCGACCGAGGGTACGGAAACACCATATATTTT.

This chain joins TRBV4-1 and TRBJ2-1; D possibly corresponds to TRBD2 (5 bases). Between the trimmed V and J ends, which lost 1 base and 6 bases, there was a span of 10 bases. This CDR3 comprises 14 residues. CDR1 and CDR2 from the germline V gene are MGHRA and YSYEKL. CDR3 protein: CASSQARGSNEQFF. Written as DNA, the CDR3 is TGCGCCAGCAGCCAAGCCCGTGGGAGCAATGAGCAGTTCTTC.

This chain joins TRBV5-4 and TRBJ2-1; 9 nucleotides agree with TRBD2. CDR3 length: 12 amino acids. The germline gives CDR1 SGHNT, CDR2 YYREEE (reference sequence). With 4 bases clipped from V and 9 bases from J, the junction kept 2 bases outside the gene matches. The CDR3 loop is CASSNSGSEQFF. In nucleotides, the CDR3 is TGTGCCAGCAGCAATAGCGGGAGTGAGCAGTTCTTC.

This clone was recorded only once. J is TRBJ1-4 and V is TRBV7-9; D unclear. Germline V gene sequence: CDR1 SEHNR, CDR2 FQNEAQ (reference sequence). The length of the CDR3 is 14 residues. V shed 2 bases and J shed 2 bases, with 6 bases lying between them. The CDR3 here is CASSLSQTNEKLFF. In nucleotides, the CDR3 is TGTGCCAGCAGCTTAAGTCAGACTAATGAAAAACTGTTTTTT. Full variable domain (outside the CDR3, taken from reference TRBV7-9 and TRBJ1-4): DTGVSQNPRHKITKRGQNVTFRCDPISEHNRLYWYRQTLGQGPEFLTYFQNEAQLEKSRLLSDRFSAERPKGSFSTLEIQRTEQGDSAMYLCASSLSQTNEKLFFGSGTQLSVL.

The chain has TRBV9 and TRBJ2-3, with TRBD2 matching over 11 bases. J gave up 14 bases and V 3 bases, and 5 bases lay outside the gene matches. The CDR3 has 12 amino acids. The germline V gene has CDR1 SGDLS and CDR2 YYNGEE. The CDR3 region is CASSATSGGVYF. CDR3 DNA: TGTGCCAGCAGCGCCACTAGCGGGGGTGTGTATTTT. The full variable domain, completed using reference TRBV9 and TRBJ2-3, is DSGVTQTPKHLITATGQRVTLRCSPRSGDLSVYWYQQSLDQGLQFLIQYYNGEERAKGNILERFSAQQFPDLHSELNLSSLELGDSALYFCASSATSGGVYFGPGTRLTVL.

CDR3 sequence reads: CASSVGTAGANVLTF. The CDR3 DNA is TGCGCCAGCAGCGTCGGGACTGCTGGGGCCAACGTCCTGACTTTC. The chain couples TRBV5-1 to TRBJ2-6, with D perhaps matching TRBD2 (6 bases). In germline, CDR1 is SGHRS, CDR2 YFSETQ. Trimming stripped 4 bases from V and 2 bases from J, with 10 bases between. The CDR3 has 15 residues.

The chain has TRBV27 and TRBJ2-5, with D possibly being TRBD2 (6 bases). Trimming took 5 bases from V and 5 from J, leaving 12 bases between them. The germline CDR1 and CDR2 sequences are MNHEY and SMNVEV (reference sequence). This CDR3 is 13 amino acids long. The CDR3 nucleotides are TGTGCCAGCAGTCATATAGGAGGGGAGACCCAGTACTTC. It codes for CASSHIGGETQYF.

V is TRBV25-1 and J is TRBJ2-4, with 11 bases aligning to TRBD1. The germline V gene encodes CDR1 MGHDK and CDR2 SYGVNS. This CDR3 comprises 14 residues. V trimming: 6 bases; J trimming: 8 bases; junction bases outside the gene matches: 6. CDR3 sequence (DNA): TGTGCCAGCAGGGGGACAGGGGGGCCGTACATTCAGTACTTC. It codes for CASRGTGGPYIQYF.

The rearrangement joins TRBV5-1 to TRBJ1-2; TRBD1 matches at 7 bases. Per the germline V gene, CDR1 is SGHRS and CDR2 is YFSETQ. Unmatched junction bases numbered 4, after V lost 0 bases and J lost 5 bases. The CDR3 is made up of 14 amino acids. The DNA for the CDR3 is TGCGCCAGCAGCTTGGGGGACAGTGCTTATGGCTACACCTTC. Protein product: CASSLGDSAYGYTF.

The V gene is TRBV6-1, the J gene TRBJ2-5, with D perhaps matching TRBD2 (5 bases). The V gene lost 7 bases and the J gene lost 5 bases, with 17 bases spanning the gap. Germline CDR1 and CDR2: MNHNS and SASEGT. CDR3 length equals 14 residues. In DNA form, the CDR3 reads TGTGCCAGCACACGGGATCCGGAGGCGGAGACCCAGTACTTC. Amino acids: CASTRDPEAETQYF.

V gene TRBV29-1 combines with J gene TRBJ1-2; D is perhaps TRBD1 (5 bases). This CDR3 region has 10 residues. Between the trimmed V and J ends, which lost 7 bases and 6 bases, there was a span of 9 bases. Germline V gene sequence: CDR1 SQVTM, CDR2 ANQGSEA. CDR3: CSADRNGYTF. DNA of the CDR3: TGCAGCGCTGACAGAAATGGCTACACCTTC.

This rearrangement joins TRBV6-1 to TRBJ1-6; D is possibly TRBD1 (5 bases). V was cut by 2 bases and J by 7 bases, with 9 bases left in between. CDR3 length: 14 residues. The germline CDR1 and CDR2 sequences are MNHNS and SASEGT. The CDR3 DNA reads as TGTGCCAGCAGTGAAAGGCCAGGGAATTCACCCCTCCACTTT. It yields the protein CASSERPGNSPLHF.

The chain joins TRBV25-1 to TRBJ1-2; 9 nucleotides match TRBD1. Germline V CDR1 and CDR2: MGHDK, SYGVNS. V dropped 8 bases and J dropped 8; count of bases not matched to a gene: 12. This CDR3 has 14 amino acids. In DNA, the CDR3 is TGTGCCAGCGGAACAAAGGGGACAGGGAGAGGCTACACCTTC. Its protein product is CASGTKGTGRGYTF.

Turning to this clone: Other DNA sequences in the same sample also yield this CDR3. The chain joins TRBV5-1 to TRBJ2-5; D is perhaps TRBD1 (5 bases). V lost 0 bases to trimming and J lost 5 bases, with 5 bases between them. The CDR3 covers 12 residues. Germline V gene sequence: CDR1 SGHRS, CDR2 YFSETQ. The CDR3 sequence is CASSLAGETQYF. CDR3 nucleotide sequence: TGCGCCAGCAGCTTGGCAGGGGAGACCCAGTACTTC.

The chain employs TRBV6-1 and TRBJ1-1; D may be TRBD1 (5 bases). V lost 11 bases, J lost 6 bases, and 22 bases lay in between. Germline CDR1 is MNHNS and CDR2 is SASEGT. This CDR3 has 14 amino acids. This CDR3 is CAGGDGNPGAEAFF. The CDR3 region has the DNA TGTGCCGGGGGGGACGGCAACCCAGGCGCTGAAGCTTTCTTT.

The chain couples TRBV7-7 to TRBJ2-1, with 7 bases matching TRBD2. CDR1 is SSHAT, CDR2 FNYEAQ, per germline (reference sequence). There are 16 residues in the CDR3. V lost 1 base and J lost 2; bases outside the gene matches: 5. CDR3 DNA sequence: TGTGCCAGCAGCTTAGGTAGGGGAGGGGCCTACAATGAGCAGTTCTTC. Amino acid sequence: CASSLGRGGAYNEQFF.

This clone is a singleton in its sample. The chain recombines TRBV5-4 with TRBJ2-3; 9 bases fit TRBD2. This CDR3 is 16 amino acids long. Trimming cost V 0 bases and J 4 bases; bases outside gene matches: 6. Germline V gene lookup returns CDR1 SGHNT and CDR2 YYREEE (reference sequence). This CDR3 is CASSLGAGGGADTQYF. Written as DNA, the CDR3 is TGTGCCAGCAGCTTGGGAGCGGGAGGAGGGGCAGATACGCAGTATTTT.

This rearrangement joins TRBV6-1 to TRBJ2-3, with 7 positions matching TRBD2. Trimming at V came to 1 base and at J to 3 bases, leaving 7 bases not matched to a gene. Germline loops: CDR1 MNHNS, CDR2 SASEGT. The CDR3 consists of 16 residues. CDR3 nucleotides: TGTGCCAGCAGTGAAGTTCTATGGGGGGGGACAGATACGCAGTATTTT. Translated, it gives CASSEVLWGGTDTQYF.

The V gene is TRBV19, the J gene TRBJ1-6, with TRBD1 matching 7 bases. The CDR3 runs to 13 residues. Per the germline V gene, CDR1 is LNHDA and CDR2 is SQIVND (reference sequence). The trim removed 7 bases at V and 7 bases at J, leaving 4 bases unmatched. In nucleotides, the CDR3 is TGTGCCAGTACTCAGACAGGGAATTCACCCCTCCACTTT. Amino acids: CASTQTGNSPLHF.

The table lists this clone with a few counts. J is TRBJ1-5 and V is TRBV6-5; no definite D call. This CDR3 spans 13 amino acids. Germline-derived CDR1 and CDR2 are MNHEY and SVGAGI. V was trimmed by 0 bases and J by 9 bases, leaving 9 bases between them. The CDR3 loop is CASSYSFSRPQHF. In DNA, the CDR3 is TGTGCCAGCAGTTACTCCTTCTCTCGGCCCCAGCATTTT.

This chain uses TRBV19 with TRBJ2-1; 11 nucleotides match TRBD1. Losses at the gene ends were 5 bases for V and 10 bases for J; bases not matched to a gene: 7. This CDR3 has 14 amino acids. The germline V gene encodes CDR1 LNHDA and CDR2 SQIVND (reference sequence). Here the CDR3 DNA reads TGTGCCAGTAGTCCGGGACAGGGGGTGTGGGAGCAGTTCTTC. As protein: CASSPGQGVWEQFF.

The chain links TRBV5-1 to TRBJ2-1; TRBD2 agrees at 8 bases. The V gene's germline CDR1 is SGHRS and CDR2 YFSETQ. The CDR3 spans 14 residues. Trimming took 4 bases from V and 6 from J; bases not matched to a gene: 6. CDR3 loop: CASSNPRGGNEQFF. The CDR3 DNA is TGCGCCAGCAGCAACCCCCGGGGGGGCAATGAGCAGTTCTTC.

This chain joins TRBV7-9 and TRBJ1-2; 10 bases map to TRBD1. This CDR3 spans 16 amino acids. After removal of 5 bases from V and 0 bases from J, the junction contained 6 bases not matched to a gene. The germline CDR1 and CDR2 sequences are SEHNR and FQNEAQ (reference sequence). CDR3 DNA: TGTGCCAGCAGCGCTTCCGGGACAGGGGCTAACTATGGCTACACCTTC. This encodes CASSASGTGANYGYTF. The full variable domain, rest sourced from reference TRBV7-9 and TRBJ1-2, is DTGVSQNPRHKITKRGQNVTFRCDPISEHNRLYWYRQTLGQGPEFLTYFQNEAQLEKSRLLSDRFSAERPKGSFSTLEIQRTEQGDSAMYLCASSASGTGANYGYTFGSGTRLTVV.

This clone was seen only once. Sequence at one end of the junction differs from germline and may be a read error. J is TRBJ2-7 and V is TRBV7-9, with 10 bases matching TRBD2. Germline-derived CDR1 and CDR2 are SEHNR and FQNEAQ (reference sequence). The CDR3 length is 15 residues. The CDR3 reads CSSTQTSGSPYEQYF. Here the CDR3 DNA reads TGTTCCAGCACCCAGACTAGCGGGTCCCCCTACGAGCAGTACTTC.

V and J are TRBV5-1 and TRBJ1-2, with unresolved D. Trimming took 4 bases from V and 2 from J, leaving 18 bases between them. CDR1 is SGHRS and CDR2 is YFSETQ in the germline V gene. The CDR3 totals 16 residues. The CDR3 DNA reads TGCGCCAGCAGCCCGGCCAGCCTGACGGGGAACTATGGCTACACCTTC. Protein: CASSPASLTGNYGYTF.

This clone was detected a few times. The CDR3 DNA reads TGCAGCGGGGGACTAGCGGGCTACGAGCAGTACTTC. Its translation is CSGGLAGYEQYF. The genes are TRBV29-1 and TRBJ2-7; 12 bases match TRBD2. The V and J ends lost 7 bases and 3 bases, in that order; junction bases with no gene match: 1. Germline loops: CDR1 SQVTM, CDR2 ANQGSEA. The CDR3 length is 12 residues.

The CDR3 DNA is TGTGCCACCAGCAGAGATCTTCACACTGAAGCTTTCTTT. Amino acid sequence: CATSRDLHTEAFF. The chain links TRBV15 to TRBJ1-1; no firm D call. V was cut by 0 bases and J by 3 bases, with 5 bases left in between. CDR1 is LNHNV, CDR2 YYDKDF, per germline (reference sequence). This CDR3 is built from 13 residues.

The gene calls are TRBV28 and TRBJ1-5; unclear D gene. Trimming removed 6 bases from V and 0 bases from J, with 6 bases in between. CDR3 length equals 13 residues. Germline V gives CDR1 MDHEN, CDR2 SYDVKM. CDR3 DNA: TGTGCCAGCAGGATAGATAGCAATCAGCCCCAGCATTTT. Translated, it gives CASRIDSNQPQHF.

CDR3 loop: CASSDPQGSGDADTQYF. For the CDR3, the DNA is TGCGCCAGCAGTGACCCCCAGGGTAGCGGGGACGCAGATACGCAGTATTTT. This sequence joins TRBV10-1 and TRBJ2-3; 8 bases line up with TRBD2. CDR1 and CDR2 from the germline V gene are WNHNN and SYGVQD (reference sequence). The CDR3 has 17 residues. V lost 3 bases to trimming and J lost 4 bases; unmatched junction nucleotides: 12.

V is TRBV5-1 and J is TRBJ1-1; D perhaps matches TRBD1 (6 bases). CDR1 is SGHRS and CDR2 is YFSETQ in the germline V gene. V was shortened by 4 bases and J by 8 bases, with 18 bases between the two germline ends. The CDR3 sequence is 14 residues long. Here the CDR3 DNA reads TGCGCCAGCAGCACGGACAGCTACTATTCCGAAGCTTTCTTT. Translation: CASSTDSYYSEAFF.